The sequence of this TCR beta chain was determined in a study of T cell repertoires in cytomegalovirus infection. TCRdb recomputed calls from the reads with MiXCR, one row per CDR3 protein. The sample holds 160,000 or so distinct CDR3 sequences, 20% to 25% seen once. This clonotype was recorded only once. Its target is not known. The source is a human donor in good health (CMV status not recorded). Some clones in this sample may be carry-over from other donors' samples. This material consisted of CD8+ T cells from cultured PBMCs, taken from culture after CMV antigen stimulation.

The CDR3 is CASSLPGGTSGGELFF. CDR3 nucleotide sequence: TGTGCCAGTAGTCTGCCAGGCGGGACTAGTGGCGGGGAGCTGTTTTTT. The V gene is TRBV19, the J gene TRBJ2-2, with TRBD2 identical over 8 bases. V lost 5 bases to trimming and J lost 7 bases; unmatched junction nucleotides: 12. Looked up from germline, CDR1 is LNHDA and CDR2 is SQIVND (reference sequence). This CDR3 has 16 amino acids.